The 2 T cell receptor beta chains listed next were all sequenced from one sample in a study of Graves' ophthalmopathy and Graves' hyperthyroidism. For repertoire sequencing, the TCR beta CDR3 regions were amplified from RNA transcripts. The first-round RT-PCR employed HTBI primers together with the Qiagen OneStep RT-PCR kit. A multiplex PCR was then performed as the second round. Using its own MiXCR run on the multiplex PCR reads, TCRdb lists one record per CDR3 protein. The data show 200,000 to 250,000 distinct CDR3 sequences, about a fifth seen once. The sequencing sample was made of peripheral blood. Receptors originate from a woman between 50 and 59 years old with Graves' ophthalmopathy.

At least ten counts were recorded for this clonotype. The chain couples TRBV12-3 or TRBV12-4 to TRBJ1-2, with D maybe TRBD1 (6 bases). V was cut by 1 base and J by 7 bases, with 13 bases left in between. The CDR3 sequence is 14 residues long. The CDR3 DNA reads as TGTGCCAGCAGTTTAGAAGGGGGAGGAATTGGCTACACCTTC. Translation gives CASSLEGGGIGYTF.

The chain recombines TRBV5-1 with TRBJ1-1, with D possibly TRBD1 on 6 matching bases. The CDR3 extends over 15 amino acids. Germline values: CDR1 SGHRS, CDR2 YFSETQ. Trimming took off 2 bases at V and 1 base at J, with 12 bases between the two ends. The CDR3 loop is CASSFSQGWNTEAFF. For the CDR3, the DNA is TGCGCCAGCAGCTTCTCTCAGGGGTGGAACACTGAAGCTTTCTTT.